Below are 25 T cell receptor beta chains sequenced from a single sample in a study of T cell responses to AZD1222 COVID-19 vaccine. Data came from immunoSEQ multiplex PCR; TCRdb stores just in-frame clones and leaves some out. The sample holds more than 50,000 clones, approximately 90% seen once. The sequenced sample was peripheral blood, obtained on day 0 of AZD1222 vaccination. Every receptor here comes from an adult in good health.

This rearrangement joins TRBV30 to TRBJ2-7; possibly TRBD1 for D (5 bases). This CDR3 region has 12 residues. Germline loops: CDR1 GTSNPN, CDR2 SVGIG (reference sequence). The CDR3 DNA follows: TGTGCGGGAAGGGGATTTTCCTACGAGCAGTACTTC. As protein: CAGRGFSYEQYF.

The chain uses TRBV30 and TRBJ1-2; a weak D match, TRBD1 (5 bases). The CDR3 runs 12 residues. Trimming stripped 4 bases from V and 4 bases from J, with 10 bases between. Germline CDR1 is GTSNPN and CDR2 is SVGIG (reference sequence). The CDR3 region has the DNA TGTGCCTGGAATCGGGACCGCTATGGCTACACCTTC. Translation gives CAWNRDRYGYTF.

The rearrangement joins TRBV19 to TRBJ1-2; 8 nucleotides line up with TRBD1. The CDR3 sequence is 14 residues long. Germline CDR1 is LNHDA and CDR2 is SQIVND (reference sequence). The junction had 6 bases not matched to a gene; V was cut back by 5 bases and J by 4 bases. The CDR3 spells CASSLGQGAYGYTF. DNA for the CDR3: TGTGCCAGTAGTCTCGGACAGGGAGCCTATGGCTACACCTTC.

This sequence joins TRBV25-1 and TRBJ1-1; D is ambiguous. Trimming took off 1 base at V and 10 bases at J, with 13 bases between the two ends. CDR3 length equals 13 residues. Germline CDR1 is MGHDK and CDR2 is SYGVNS. CDR3 in amino acids: CASSEFQSLGAFF. CDR3 nucleotides: TGTGCCAGCAGTGAATTTCAGTCTCTAGGAGCTTTCTTT.

The V gene is TRBV4-1, the J gene TRBJ1-1; a weak D match, TRBD1 (5 bases). Germline CDR1 reads MGHRA; CDR2 reads YSYEKL. Trimming cost V 0 bases and J 5 bases, with 22 bases left between them. The CDR3 contains 18 residues. The CDR3 DNA reads as TGCGCCAGCAGCCAAGAATGGGGGACTTTCAGGAGGTGGACTGAAGCTTTCTTT. It specifies CASSQEWGTFRRWTEAFF.

This clone was recorded a few times. The rearrangement links TRBV11-2 to TRBJ1-3; no firm D call. The V gene lost 4 bases and the J gene lost 2 bases, with 15 bases spanning the gap. CDR1 and CDR2 from the germline V gene are SGHAT and FQNNGV. The CDR3 extends over 16 amino acids. CDR3 DNA sequence: TGTGCCAGCAGCTCCCCCACGGGGAGGGCTGGAAACACCATATATTTT. This sequence encodes CASSSPTGRAGNTIYF.

The chain carries TRBV27 and TRBJ2-3, with D possibly TRBD2 on 5 matching bases. The CDR3 covers 14 residues. The V end lost 2 bases, the J end lost 6 bases, and 12 bases lay between the germline ends. Germline V CDR1 and CDR2: MNHEY, SMNVEV (reference sequence). CDR3 sequence (DNA): TGTGCCAGCAGTTTACCCGGGAAGGGTGATACGCAGTATTTT. It yields the protein CASSLPGKGDTQYF.

The chain joins TRBV7-9 to TRBJ1-2, with 11 bases matching TRBD1. The CDR3 runs 15 residues. Trimming removed 5 bases from V and 4 bases from J; junction bases left unmatched: 6. Germline CDR1 is SEHNR and CDR2 is FQNEAQ (reference sequence). CDR3 protein: CASSERDRGAYGYTF. For the CDR3, the DNA is TGTGCCAGCAGCGAACGGGACAGGGGGGCCTATGGCTACACCTTC.

This sequence joins TRBV3-1 (or the pseudogene TRBV3-2) and TRBJ1-1; weak D call: TRBD1 (5 bases). The CDR3 loop spans 12 amino acids. Germline loops: CDR1 LGHDT, CDR2 YNNKEL (reference sequence). V lost 3 bases and J 5 bases, leaving 7 bases between the germline ends. CDR3 in amino acids: CASSQGGTEAFF. The CDR3 DNA follows: TGTGCCAGCAGCCAGGGGGGTACTGAAGCTTTCTTT.

The rearrangement uses TRBV7-7 and TRBJ2-5, with 10 bases lining up with TRBD2. This CDR3 has 14 amino acids. Trimming cost V 1 base and J 5 bases; bases outside gene matches: 1. Germline V gives CDR1 SSHAT, CDR2 FNYEAQ (reference sequence). The CDR3 spells CASSLGGLAETQYF. CDR3 nucleotide sequence: TGTGCCAGCAGCTTAGGGGGACTAGCGGAGACCCAGTACTTC.

The chain carries TRBV5-6 and TRBJ1-1; no definite D call. The V gene lost 1 base and the J gene lost 7 bases, with 8 bases spanning the gap. The CDR3 is 12 residues long. The germline V gene encodes CDR1 SGHDT and CDR2 YYEEEE. DNA of the CDR3: TGTGCCAGCAGCTTGATTCGCGGTGAAGCTTTCTTT. It translates to CASSLIRGEAFF.

The genes are TRBV7-8 and TRBJ1-3, with 7 bases lining up with TRBD1. Germline values: CDR1 SGHVS, CDR2 FQNEAQ. The CDR3 has 15 residues. V lost 5 bases to trimming and J lost 7 bases; unmatched junction nucleotides: 11. For the CDR3, the DNA is TGTGCCAGCAGCCAGCGGACAGGCCAAGGGAACACCATATATTTT. This gives the protein CASSQRTGQGNTIYF. Supplemented by reference TRBV7-8 and TRBJ1-3, the full variable domain reads GAGVSQSPRYKVAKRGQDVALRCDPISGHVSLFWYQQALGQGPEFLTYFQNEAQLDKSGLPSDRFFAERPEGSVSTLKIQRTQQEDSAVYLCASSQRTGQGNTIYFGEGSWLTVV.

The V and J genes are TRBV27 and TRBJ2-2, with 9 positions matching TRBD2. The germline V gene encodes CDR1 MNHEY and CDR2 SMNVEV (reference sequence). J lost 6 bases, V lost 8 bases, and 7 bases had no gene match. The CDR3 sequence is 14 residues long. The CDR3 here is CASRSGTSPGELFF. The DNA of the CDR3 is TGTGCCAGCCGCTCCGGGACTAGCCCCGGGGAGCTGTTTTTT.

The chain's CDR3 is CASSKRTGTEGEQYF. CDR3 DNA sequence: TGTGCCAGCAGCAAACGAACCGGGACAGAGGGCGAGCAGTACTTC. V and J are TRBV7-9 and TRBJ2-7; 7 nucleotides align to TRBD1. V shed 5 bases and J 6 bases; nucleotides not matched to a gene: 13. Germline V gives CDR1 SEHNR, CDR2 FQNEAQ (reference sequence). This CDR3 contains 15 residues.

The chain has TRBV5-4 and TRBJ2-1; 13 bases are shared with TRBD2. The ends lost 2 bases at V and 9 bases at J; junction bases unmatched: 5. The CDR3 length is 15 residues. Germline CDR1 reads SGHNT; CDR2 reads YYREEE (reference sequence). CDR3 loop: CASSFGLAGDVEQFF. CDR3 DNA: TGTGCCAGCAGCTTTGGACTAGCGGGGGATGTTGAGCAGTTCTTC. Looking up the rest from reference TRBV5-4 and TRBJ2-1 gives the full variable domain: ETGVTQSPTHLIKTRGQQVTLRCSSQSGHNTVSWYQQALGQGPQFIFQYYREEENGRGNFPPRFSGLQFPNYSSELNVNALELDDSALYLCASSFGLAGDVEQFFGPGTRLTVL.

The chain recombines TRBV19 with TRBJ2-2; the D gene is possibly TRBD2 (6 bases). Looked up from germline, CDR1 is LNHDA and CDR2 is SQIVND (reference sequence). Trimming cost V 7 bases and J 0 bases, with 15 bases left between them. The CDR3 runs 16 residues. CDR3 sequence reads: CASTPEGGANTGELFF. Written as DNA, the CDR3 is TGTGCCAGTACCCCAGAGGGCGGGGCGAACACCGGGGAGCTGTTTTTT.

The chain employs TRBV4-1 and TRBJ2-1; TRBD1 agrees at 9 bases. Per germline, CDR1 MGHRA and CDR2 YSYEKL. V lost 9 bases, J lost 5 bases, and 5 bases stayed unmatched. This CDR3 spans 13 amino acids. Here the CDR3 reads CASTGTGNNEQFF. The CDR3 DNA is TGCGCCAGTACCGGGACAGGGAACAATGAGCAGTTCTTC.

This sequence joins TRBV7-8 and TRBJ2-5; weak D call: TRBD2 (5 bases). Trimming pared 5 bases from V and 1 base from J, leaving 14 bases between. Germline V gene lookup returns CDR1 SGHVS and CDR2 FQNEAQ. CDR3 length equals 15 residues. The CDR3 spells CASSPWESRQETQYF. The CDR3, as DNA: TGTGCCAGCAGCCCATGGGAGTCCCGCCAAGAGACCCAGTACTTC. The full variable domain, with the rest looked up from reference TRBV7-8 and TRBJ2-5, is GAGVSQSPRYKVAKRGQDVALRCDPISGHVSLFWYQQALGQGPEFLTYFQNEAQLDKSGLPSDRFFAERPEGSVSTLKIQRTQQEDSAVYLCASSPWESRQETQYFGPGTRLLVL.

The genes are TRBV6-6 and TRBJ2-1, with 8 bases identical to TRBD2. From germline, CDR1 is MNHNY and CDR2 SVGAGI (reference sequence). There are 14 residues in the CDR3. Trimming removed 0 bases from V and 7 bases from J; junction bases left unmatched: 2. Here the CDR3 reads CASSYSGLGNEQFF. DNA of the CDR3: TGTGCCAGCAGTTACTCGGGACTAGGGAATGAGCAGTTCTTC.

V gene TRBV19 combines with J gene TRBJ1-1; D is possibly TRBD1 (6 bases). Looked up from germline, CDR1 is LNHDA and CDR2 is SQIVND (reference sequence). The V end lost 5 bases, the J end lost 4 bases, and 20 bases lay between the germline ends. The CDR3 has 16 residues. The CDR3 region is CASSPPTGYAGTEAFF. CDR3 DNA sequence: TGTGCCAGTAGTCCTCCGACAGGTTACGCCGGCACTGAAGCTTTCTTT.

The chain carries TRBV5-5 and TRBJ1-2; no reliable D call. V dropped 1 base and J dropped 7 bases, with 5 bases sitting between them. The CDR3 contains 11 residues. Germline V CDR1 and CDR2: SGHKS, YYEKEE (reference sequence). The CDR3 region has the DNA TGTGCCAGCAGCTTGAATTTTGGCTACACCTTC. It is translated as CASSLNFGYTF.

This clone is a singleton in its sample. The chain uses TRBV10-3 and TRBJ1-2, with D maybe TRBD1 (5 bases). The CDR3 loop spans 13 amino acids. V lost 4 bases to trimming and J lost 5 bases, with 11 bases between them. Germline CDR1 reads ENHRY; CDR2 reads SYGVKD. CDR3 in DNA: TGTGCCATCAGTGGCCCGACAGTTTATGGCTACACCTTC. It encodes CAISGPTVYGYTF.

The rearrangement links TRBV6-5 to TRBJ2-7, with 10 bases lining up with TRBD1. Germline V gives CDR1 MNHEY, CDR2 SVGAGI. The J segment lost 2 bases and the V segment lost 6 bases, leaving 7 bases of the junction unmatched. The CDR3 has 15 amino acids. CDR3 amino acids: CASRAGTGATYEQYF. DNA of the CDR3: TGTGCCAGCAGGGCCGGGACAGGGGCCACCTACGAGCAGTACTTC.

The V gene is TRBV10-3, the J gene TRBJ2-2, with D hard to call. The CDR3 sequence is 13 residues long. Trimming stripped 7 bases from V and 8 bases from J, with 14 bases between. Germline lookup yields CDR1 ENHRY and CDR2 SYGVKD. CDR3 DNA: TGTGCCATCACCCGAGACCCGACGGGGGAGCTGTTTTTT. The encoded protein is CAITRDPTGELFF.

This chain joins TRBV12-5 and TRBJ1-1; weak D call: TRBD1 (5 bases). CDR1 and CDR2 (germline): LGHNT, FRNRAP. Trimming took 3 bases from V and 1 from J, leaving 15 bases between them. There are 16 residues in the CDR3. DNA of the CDR3: TGTGCTAGTGGTTTTTTCGTAGGGGCGCGGAACACTGAAGCTTTCTTT. It translates to CASGFFVGARNTEAFF.